This T cell receptor (beta chain) originates from a study of early T cells in non-severe SARS-CoV-2 infection. In the study overall: Alpha and beta chains were unpaired, from unsorted whole-blood bulk RNA.

Each single cDNA molecule received a unique molecular identifier. TCRdb re-analysed the 5' RACE reads in MiXCR, keeping a single row per CDR3 protein. The data contain around 60,000 distinct CDR3 sequences, 20% of them singletons. Deletions cut 7 bases from V and 7 bases from J, with 19 bases between. The CDR3 extends over 14 amino acids. V gene TRBV12-3 or TRBV12-4 combines with J gene TRBJ1-2, with D possibly TRBD1 on 5 matching bases. The receptor was isolated from an adult who was a healthcare worker with PCR-confirmed SARS-CoV-2 infection or an uninfected control (not recorded which). Sequencing was performed on whole blood, taken at baseline. The CDR3 spells CASTPRQGLGGYTF. Written as DNA, the CDR3 is TGTGCCAGCACCCCCCGGCAGGGCTTGGGTGGCTACACCTTC.